These 18 T cell receptor beta chains were all obtained from the same sample, sequenced in a study of blood T cell repertoires in COVID-19. The table came from immunoSEQ multiplex PCR; TCRdb's copy has only in-frame clones and leaves some out. The data contain 200,000 to 250,000 clones, around nine tenths of them seen just once; the ten biggest clones take up under 4.5%. Sequencing used PBMCs or T cells enriched from blood (not recorded which). Every receptor here comes from a woman in her thirties who had been exposed to COVID-19.

V usage is TRBV25-1 and J usage is TRBJ1-1; D perhaps matches TRBD1 (5 bases). Germline V lookup: CDR1 MGHDK, CDR2 SYGVNS. The CDR3 runs 12 residues. V was cut by 4 bases and J by 11 bases, with 14 bases left in between. The CDR3: CASSVSGMRAFF. The CDR3 DNA sequence: TGTGCCAGCAGTGTCTCAGGGATGCGGGCTTTCTTT.

J is TRBJ1-1 and V is TRBV19; 8 positions agree with TRBD1. V shed 5 bases and J 1 base; nucleotides not matched to a gene: 6. Looked up from germline, CDR1 is LNHDA and CDR2 is SQIVND (reference sequence). This CDR3 is built from 15 residues. CDR3 protein: CASSSPGQANTEAFF. CDR3 bases: TGTGCCAGTAGTTCCCCGGGACAGGCGAACACTGAAGCTTTCTTT.

In this sample, this clone turned up once. The rearrangement uses TRBV2 and TRBJ2-7, with TRBD2 identical over 8 bases. Trimming removed 3 bases from V and 0 bases from J; junction bases left unmatched: 4. The CDR3 sequence is 15 residues long. From germline, CDR1 is SNHLY and CDR2 FYNNEI. CDR3 protein: CASSDAGRGSYEQYF. In DNA form, the CDR3 reads TGTGCCAGCAGTGACGCCGGGAGGGGCTCCTACGAGCAGTACTTC.

V is TRBV27 and J is TRBJ2-7; TRBD2 aligns across 7 bases. V lost 2 bases, J lost 0 bases, and 7 bases stayed unmatched. This CDR3 has 16 amino acids. Germline values: CDR1 MNHEY, CDR2 SMNVEV (reference sequence). The DNA for the CDR3 is TGTGCCAGCAGTTTAAGAGCGGGAACCTACTCCTACGAGCAGTACTTC. This translates into CASSLRAGTYSYEQYF.

The chain has TRBV27 and TRBJ1-5; 8 nucleotides agree with TRBD1. From germline, CDR1 is MNHEY and CDR2 SMNVEV (reference sequence). CDR3 size: 14 residues. V trimming: 9 bases; J trimming: 5 bases; junction bases outside the gene matches: 9. In DNA, the CDR3 is TGTGCCAGTAACGACAGGGGAGGGGATCAGCCCCAGCATTTT. Protein: CASNDRGGDQPQHF.

The chain recombines TRBV7-9 with TRBJ2-7, with no clear D. The CDR3 spans 15 residues. Germline CDR1 reads SEHNR; CDR2 reads FQNEAQ (reference sequence). Trimming removed 5 bases from V and 0 bases from J, with 14 bases in between. CDR3 nucleotide sequence: TGTGCCAGCAGCCCCTTTGGAGTTGGCTCCTACGAGCAGTACTTC. Protein product: CASSPFGVGSYEQYF.

The chain is built from TRBV3-1 (or the pseudogene TRBV3-2) and TRBJ2-2; TRBD1 agrees at 9 bases. The CDR3 spans 18 residues. V trimming: 4 bases; J trimming: 2 bases; junction bases outside the gene matches: 11. Germline CDR1 is LGHDT and CDR2 is YNNKEL (reference sequence). CDR3 amino acids: CASSRMTGGTANTGELFF. CDR3 in DNA: TGTGCCAGCAGCCGTATGACAGGGGGGACGGCTAACACCGGGGAGCTGTTTTTT.

This clone has only a few counts. The chain combines TRBV7-9 with TRBJ2-7; D unclear. The CDR3 totals 14 residues. In germline, CDR1 is SEHNR, CDR2 FQNEAQ (reference sequence). The V and J ends lost 1 base and 2 bases respectively, with 9 bases between them. The CDR3 protein is CASSLGWPAYEQYF. For the CDR3, the DNA is TGTGCCAGCAGCTTAGGCTGGCCAGCCTACGAGCAGTACTTC.

This chain joins TRBV24-1 and TRBJ1-2; D may be TRBD1 (5 bases). Germline CDR1 KGHDR, CDR2 SFDVKD. The CDR3 is made up of 12 amino acids. V lost 0 bases and J 7 bases, leaving 5 bases between the germline ends. The CDR3 spells CATSDLTGGYTF. CDR3 nucleotides: TGTGCCACCAGTGATTTGACAGGTGGCTACACCTTC.

This chain connects TRBV3-1 (or the pseudogene TRBV3-2) to TRBJ2-5; D call uncertain. Germline loops: CDR1 LGHDT, CDR2 YNNKEL (reference sequence). V shed 0 bases and J shed 1 base, with 9 bases lying between them. The CDR3 is 15 amino acids. Here the CDR3 reads CASSQDRSRQETQYF. The CDR3 nucleotides are TGTGCCAGCAGCCAAGACCGGAGCCGCCAAGAGACCCAGTACTTC.

The rearrangement joins TRBV24-1 to TRBJ2-1, with TRBD2 matching 13 bases. Germline V lookup: CDR1 KGHDR, CDR2 SFDVKD. This CDR3 is built from 16 residues. After removal of 3 bases from V and 4 bases from J, the junction contained 2 bases not matched to a gene. The CDR3 protein is CATSDKLAGGYNEQFF. CDR3 nucleotide sequence: TGTGCCACCAGTGATAAACTAGCGGGAGGGTACAATGAGCAGTTCTTC.

This chain links TRBV6-1 with TRBJ1-1; D is ambiguous. This CDR3 spans 13 amino acids. Trimming removed 0 bases at V and 5 bases at J, with 7 bases between. The germline V gene encodes CDR1 MNHNS and CDR2 SASEGT. The CDR3 is CASSEARGTEAFF. In DNA, the CDR3 is TGTGCCAGCAGTGAAGCCCGGGGTACTGAAGCTTTCTTT.

CDR3 sequence reads: CASSKSAGGNEQFF. Here the CDR3 DNA reads TGTGCCAGCAGCAAATCAGCGGGAGGCAATGAGCAGTTCTTC. The chain recombines TRBV3-1 (or the pseudogene TRBV3-2) with TRBJ2-1; the match to TRBD2 covers 9 bases. Germline V gives CDR1 LGHDT, CDR2 YNNKEL (reference sequence). Losses at the gene ends were 5 bases for V and 6 bases for J; bases not matched to a gene: 5. This CDR3 contains 14 residues.

The chain recombines TRBV9 with TRBJ1-6; no definite D call. The V gene's germline CDR1 is SGDLS and CDR2 YYNGEE. Trimming shortened V by 0 bases and J by 10 bases, and 14 bases separated the two germline ends. This CDR3 has 15 residues. The CDR3 loop is CASSVGVLAQSPLHF. CDR3 DNA: TGTGCCAGCAGCGTAGGGGTGTTAGCGCAGTCACCCCTCCACTTT.

This clone was detected only once. V usage is TRBV28 and J usage is TRBJ1-6; 7 positions agree with TRBD1. The CDR3 length is 16 residues. CDR1 and CDR2 (germline): MDHEN, SYDVKM. Germline trimming cut 5 bases from V and 5 bases from J; bases unmatched to any gene: 9. CDR3 amino acids: CASSPRQGLHNSPLHF. For the CDR3, the DNA is TGTGCCAGCAGTCCTCGACAGGGCCTTCATAATTCACCCCTCCACTTT.

The chain combines TRBV7-3 with TRBJ1-1, with D possibly being TRBD1 (6 bases). Between the trimmed V and J ends, which lost 1 base and 3 bases, there was a span of 9 bases. The CDR3 covers 14 residues. Germline V gene lookup returns CDR1 SGHTA and CDR2 FQGTGA. This CDR3 reads CASSLKGGDTEAFF. CDR3 DNA sequence: TGTGCCAGCAGCTTAAAAGGGGGAGACACTGAAGCTTTCTTT.

The chain links TRBV14 to TRBJ1-1, with 7 positions matching TRBD1. CDR1 and CDR2 (germline): SGHDN, FVKESK. CDR3 length: 13 residues. The V segment lost 6 bases and the J segment 4 bases; nucleotides outside the gene matches: 5. CDR3 DNA: TGTGCCAGCAGGGTAACAGGGGTCACTGAAGCTTTCTTT. The encoded protein is CASRVTGVTEAFF.

The CDR3 region is CASSYGQSLLNYGYTF. The CDR3 DNA follows: TGCGCCAGCAGTTACGGACAGTCACTGCTAAACTATGGCTACACCTTC. The genes are TRBV5-1 and TRBJ1-2, with a tentative D call TRBD1 (6 bases). V was pared by 5 bases and J by 2 bases, with 19 bases between. Germline values: CDR1 SGHRS, CDR2 YFSETQ. The CDR3 is 16 amino acids.